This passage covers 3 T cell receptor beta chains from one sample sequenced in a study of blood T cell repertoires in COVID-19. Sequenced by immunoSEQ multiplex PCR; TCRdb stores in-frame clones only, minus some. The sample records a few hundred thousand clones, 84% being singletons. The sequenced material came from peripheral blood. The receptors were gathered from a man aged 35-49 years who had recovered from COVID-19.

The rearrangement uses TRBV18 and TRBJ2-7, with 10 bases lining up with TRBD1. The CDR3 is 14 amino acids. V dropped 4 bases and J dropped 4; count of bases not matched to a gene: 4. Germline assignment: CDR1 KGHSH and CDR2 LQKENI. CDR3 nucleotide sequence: TGTGCCAGCTCACGATGGGACAGGGGATACGAGCAGTACTTC. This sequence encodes CASSRWDRGYEQYF. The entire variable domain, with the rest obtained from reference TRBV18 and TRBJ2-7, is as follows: NAGVMQNPRHLVRRRGQEARLRCSPMKGHSHVYWYRQLPEEGLKFMVYLQKENIIDESGMPKERFSAEFPKEGPSILRIQQVVRGDSAAYFCASSRWDRGYEQYFGPGTRLTVT.

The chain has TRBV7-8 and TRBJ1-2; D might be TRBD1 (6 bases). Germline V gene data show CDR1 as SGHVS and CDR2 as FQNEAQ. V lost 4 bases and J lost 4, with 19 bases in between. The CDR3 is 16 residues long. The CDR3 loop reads CASSSLSSGGGYGYTF. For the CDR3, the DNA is TGTGCCAGCAGCTCACTCAGCTCGGGGGGCGGCTATGGCTACACCTTC.

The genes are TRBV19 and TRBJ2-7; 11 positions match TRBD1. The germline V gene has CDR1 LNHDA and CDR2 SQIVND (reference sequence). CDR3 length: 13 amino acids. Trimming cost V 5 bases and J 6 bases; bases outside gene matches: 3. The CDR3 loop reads CASSGQGAGEQYF. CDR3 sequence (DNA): TGTGCCAGTAGTGGACAGGGGGCTGGCGAGCAGTACTTC.